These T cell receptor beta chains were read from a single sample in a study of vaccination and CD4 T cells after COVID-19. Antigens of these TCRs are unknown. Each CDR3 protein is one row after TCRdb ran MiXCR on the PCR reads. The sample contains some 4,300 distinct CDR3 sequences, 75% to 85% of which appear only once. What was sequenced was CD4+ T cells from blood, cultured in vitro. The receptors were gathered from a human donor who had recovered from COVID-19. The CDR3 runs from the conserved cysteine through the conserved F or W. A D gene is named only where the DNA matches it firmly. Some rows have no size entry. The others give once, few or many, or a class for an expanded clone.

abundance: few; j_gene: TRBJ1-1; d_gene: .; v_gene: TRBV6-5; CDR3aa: CASSSIRGNTEAFF; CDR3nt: TGTGCCAGCAGTTCAATCAGGGGGAACACTGAAGCTTTCTTT
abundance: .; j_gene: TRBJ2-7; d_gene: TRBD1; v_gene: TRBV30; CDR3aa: CAWSGTGYEQYF; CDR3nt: TGTGCCTGGAGTGGGACAGGCTACGAGCAGTACTTC
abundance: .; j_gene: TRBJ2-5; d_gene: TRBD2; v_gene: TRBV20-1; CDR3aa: CSAPRASGGAGTQYF; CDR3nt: TGCAGTGCTCCCCGTGCTAGCGGGGGGGCAGGAACCCAGTACTTC
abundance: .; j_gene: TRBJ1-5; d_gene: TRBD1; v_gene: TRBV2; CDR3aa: CASSGGQGWFQPQHF; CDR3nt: TGTGCCAGCAGCGGGGGACAGGGGTGGTTTCAGCCCCAGCATTTT
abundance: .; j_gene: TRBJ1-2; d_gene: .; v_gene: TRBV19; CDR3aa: CASSIRTDSYYGYTF; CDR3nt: TGTGCCAGTAGTATACGGACAGACTCGTACTATGGCTACACCTTC
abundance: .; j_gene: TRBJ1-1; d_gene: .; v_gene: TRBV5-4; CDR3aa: CASSFPGQRRTEAFF; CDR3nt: TGTGCCAGCAGCTTTCCCGGACAGCGAAGGACTGAAGCTTTCTTT
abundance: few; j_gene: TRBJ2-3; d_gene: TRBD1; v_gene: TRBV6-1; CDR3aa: CASSPTGGTDTQYF; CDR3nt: TGTGCCAGCAGCCCGACAGGGGGCACAGATACGCAGTATTTT
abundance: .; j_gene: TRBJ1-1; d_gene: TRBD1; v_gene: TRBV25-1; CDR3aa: CASSGQGWTEAFF; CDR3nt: TGTGCCAGCAGTGGACAGGGGTGGACTGAAGCTTTCTTT
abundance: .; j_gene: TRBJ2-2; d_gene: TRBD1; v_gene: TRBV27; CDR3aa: CASSLTGTVNTGELFF; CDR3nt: TGTGCCAGCAGTTTAACCGGGACAGTGAACACCGGGGAGCTGTTTTTT
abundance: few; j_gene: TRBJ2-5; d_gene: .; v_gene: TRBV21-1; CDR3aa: CASSLEQGAGETQYF; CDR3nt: TGTGCCAGCAGCCTCGAACAGGGGGCGGGGGAGACCCAGTACTTC
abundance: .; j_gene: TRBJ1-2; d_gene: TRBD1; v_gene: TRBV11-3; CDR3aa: CASSLAEGASGYTF; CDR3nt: TGTGCCAGCAGCTTAGCTGAGGGGGCGTCTGGCTACACCTTC
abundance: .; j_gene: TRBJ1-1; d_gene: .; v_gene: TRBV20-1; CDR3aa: CSARVGGGNTEAFF; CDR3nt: TGCAGTGCTAGAGTGGGGGGAGGGAACACTGAAGCTTTCTTT
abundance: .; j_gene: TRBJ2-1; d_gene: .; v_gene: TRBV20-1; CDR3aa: CSASHARAWDEQFF; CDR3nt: TGCAGTGCTAGTCACGCCAGAGCTTGGGATGAGCAGTTCTTC
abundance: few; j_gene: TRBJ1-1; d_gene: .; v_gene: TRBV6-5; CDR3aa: CASSYYMNTEAFF; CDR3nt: TGTGCCAGCAGTTACTACATGAACACTGAAGCTTTCTTT
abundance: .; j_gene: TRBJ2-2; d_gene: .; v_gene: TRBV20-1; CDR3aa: CSARASHYSRLFF; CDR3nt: TGCAGTGCTAGGGCTAGTCACTACTCTAGGCTGTTTTTT
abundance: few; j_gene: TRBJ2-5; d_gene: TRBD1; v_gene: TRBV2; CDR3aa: CASSVGDRGETQYF; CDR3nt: TGTGCCAGCAGTGTCGGGGACAGAGGAGAGACCCAGTACTTC
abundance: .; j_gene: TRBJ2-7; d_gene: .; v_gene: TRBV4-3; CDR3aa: CASSQEGGEAFSYEQYF; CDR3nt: TGCGCCAGCAGCCAAGAAGGGGGGGAGGCGTTCTCCTACGAGCAGTACTTC
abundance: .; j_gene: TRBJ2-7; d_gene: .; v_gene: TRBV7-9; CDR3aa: CASSRRFGTDTYEQYF; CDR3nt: TGTGCCAGCAGTAGGCGTTTCGGGACGGATACCTACGAGCAGTACTTC